This TCR beta chain was recorded in a study of blood T cell repertoires in COVID-19. Study-level background: PBMCs, B-cell-depleted T cells, or T cells were the source of the cDNA or gDNA that made up the material.

The method was immunoSEQ multiplex PCR; TCRdb's version includes in-frame clones alone and lacks a portion of them. The repertoire has just over 150,000 clones, 70% to 85% of them found once; the top ten carry over 20%. The sequencing sample was made of peripheral blood. This clonotype was sampled from an elderly woman with acute or convalescent COVID-19.

This CDR3 reads CASSYDGSSGIYEQYF. DNA for the CDR3: TGTGCCAGCAGTTACGATGGGTCTAGCGGGATCTACGAGCAGTACTTC. The J gene is TRBJ2-7, the V gene TRBV6-5; TRBD2 matches at 9 bases. The CDR3 contains 16 residues. Germline trimming cut 2 bases from V and 3 bases from J; bases unmatched to any gene: 8. Germline V gene sequence: CDR1 MNHEY, CDR2 SVGAGI.